This entry is about one T cell receptor (beta chain). The antigen is unknown. V was pared by 7 bases and J by 5 bases, with 12 bases between. The germline gives CDR1 MNHNY, CDR2 SVGAGI (reference sequence). There are 13 residues in the CDR3. Making use of molecular barcodes, quantitative 5'-RACE generated TCR beta libraries. Via MiXCR, TCRdb re-called the 5' RACE reads, giving one row per CDR3 protein. The sample has some 87,000 distinct CDR3 sequences; about 8.8% are singletons. The data are from a study of CD8 T cells in ankylosing spondylitis. The study, taken as a whole, reports: Disease-associated clones were reportedly significantly overrepresented in matched ankylosing spondylitis synovial fluid.

The clonotype comes from a male donor with ankylosing spondylitis or in good health (not recorded which). The chain has TRBV6-6 and TRBJ1-5; D is ambiguous. The sample was blood, either unsorted or a sorted T cell fraction (not recorded which). The CDR3 sequence: CASISQAYQPQHF. The CDR3 DNA sequence: TGTGCCAGCATCTCCCAGGCATATCAGCCCCAGCATTTT.